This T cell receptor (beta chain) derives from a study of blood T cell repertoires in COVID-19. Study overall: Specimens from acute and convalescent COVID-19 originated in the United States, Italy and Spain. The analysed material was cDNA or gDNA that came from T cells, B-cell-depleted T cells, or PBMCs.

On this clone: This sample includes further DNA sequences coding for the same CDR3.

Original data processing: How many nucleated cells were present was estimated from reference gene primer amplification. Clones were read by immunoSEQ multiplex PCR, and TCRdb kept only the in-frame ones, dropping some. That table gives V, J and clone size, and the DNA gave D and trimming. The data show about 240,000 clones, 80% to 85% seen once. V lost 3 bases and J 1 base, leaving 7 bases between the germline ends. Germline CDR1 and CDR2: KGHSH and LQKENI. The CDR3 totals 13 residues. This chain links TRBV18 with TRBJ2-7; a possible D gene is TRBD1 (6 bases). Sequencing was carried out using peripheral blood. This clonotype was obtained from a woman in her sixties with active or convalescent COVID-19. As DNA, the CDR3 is TGTGCCAGCTCACCGGACAGATCCTACGAGCAGTACTTC. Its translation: CASSPDRSYEQYF.